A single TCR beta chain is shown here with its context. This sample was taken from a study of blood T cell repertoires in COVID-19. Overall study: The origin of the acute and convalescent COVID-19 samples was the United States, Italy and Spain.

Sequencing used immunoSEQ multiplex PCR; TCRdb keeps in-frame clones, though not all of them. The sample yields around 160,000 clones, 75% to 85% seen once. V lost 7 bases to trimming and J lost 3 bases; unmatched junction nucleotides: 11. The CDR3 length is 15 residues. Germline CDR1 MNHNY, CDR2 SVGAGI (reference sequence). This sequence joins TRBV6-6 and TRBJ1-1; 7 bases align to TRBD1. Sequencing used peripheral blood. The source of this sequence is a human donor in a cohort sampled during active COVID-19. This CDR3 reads CASIQTEGADTEAFF. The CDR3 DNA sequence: TGTGCCAGCATCCAAACGGAGGGGGCGGACACTGAAGCTTTCTTT.